Below, 5 T cell receptor beta chains from the same sample are listed, as sequenced in a study of tumor and adjacent non-tumor tissue in lung cancer. No cell sorting was done before RNA was extracted from the tissue. A modified ARM-PCR protocol with three rounds of nested PCR amplified TCRbeta. TCRdb re-called the multiplex PCR reads through MiXCR, storing one row per CDR3 protein. The data show over 100,000 distinct CDR3 sequences, about 75% seen once. The sequencing input was lung tumor tissue. The receptor set was obtained from a woman aged 60-75 years with non-small cell lung cancer.

V and J are TRBV6-5 and TRBJ1-2; D gene unclear. This CDR3 comprises 13 residues. V was clipped by 9 bases and J by 7 bases, with 18 bases between them. Germline CDR1 is MNHEY and CDR2 is SVGAGI. The CDR3 protein is CARTSSPIRGYTF. CDR3 nucleotides: TGTGCCAGAACCTCCAGTCCTATCCGTGGCTACACCTTC.

With respect to this clonotype: An end of the junction differs from the germline gene, which may be a read error. This chain joins TRBV11-2 and TRBJ2-2; the match to TRBD2 covers 8 bases. CDR1 SGHAT and CDR2 FQNNGV come from the germline V gene. The CDR3 has 17 residues. The CDR3 nucleotides read TGTGCCAGCAGCTCTCACCGGGGGGGGCGGAGCACCGGGGAGCTGTTATTT. As protein: CASSSHRGGRSTGELLF. The full variable domain, with the rest looked up from reference TRBV11-2 and TRBJ2-2, is EAGVAQSPRYKIIEKRQSVAFWCNPISGHATLYWYQQILGQGPKLLIQFQNNGVVDDSQLPKDRFSAERLKGVDSTLKIQPAKLEDSAVYLCASSSHRGGRSTGELLFGEGSRLTVL.

This clonotype was recorded many times. The chain couples TRBV4-1 to TRBJ2-3; D unclear. The V end lost 0 bases, the J end lost 2 bases, and 12 bases lay between the germline ends. CDR3 size: 16 residues. Germline lookup yields CDR1 MGHRA and CDR2 YSYEKL. The CDR3 loop reads CASSQDPGIDTDTQYF. In DNA, the CDR3 is TGCGCCAGCAGCCAAGATCCCGGAATTGACACAGATACGCAGTATTTT.

Regarding this clonotype: Sequence at one end of the junction differs from germline and may be a read error. The V and J genes are TRBV11-3 and TRBJ2-3, with a weak D call TRBD1 (7 bases). The CDR3 spans 15 residues. CDR1 is SGHNT, CDR2 YENEEA, per germline. This chain's CDR3 is CASGPAGQGGHTHYF. In DNA form, the CDR3 reads TGTGCCAGCGGCCCCGCCGGGCAGGGGGGTCATACGCATTATTTT.

This clonotype was picked up many times. This chain links TRBV19 with TRBJ2-1; D perhaps matches TRBD2 (5 bases). The CDR3 spans 13 residues. V lost 3 bases, J lost 12 bases, and 15 bases lay in between. Germline V gene sequence: CDR1 LNHDA, CDR2 SQIVND (reference sequence). The CDR3 coding sequence is TGTGCCAGTAGTATGGAATCGGGGTATGGGCAGTTCTTC. Translation: CASSMESGYGQFF.